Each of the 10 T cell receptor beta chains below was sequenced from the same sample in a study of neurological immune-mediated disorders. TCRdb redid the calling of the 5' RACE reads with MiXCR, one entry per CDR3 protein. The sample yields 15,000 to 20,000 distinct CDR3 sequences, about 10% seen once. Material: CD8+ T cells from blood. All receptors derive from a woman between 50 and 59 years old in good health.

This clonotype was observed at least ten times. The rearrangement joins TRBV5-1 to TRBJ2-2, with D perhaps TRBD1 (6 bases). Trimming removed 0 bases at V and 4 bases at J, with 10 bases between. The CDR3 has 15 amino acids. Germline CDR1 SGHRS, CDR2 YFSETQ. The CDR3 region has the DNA TGCGCCAGCAGCTTGGAAACAGGGATCACCGGGGAGCTGTTTTTT. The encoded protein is CASSLETGITGELFF.

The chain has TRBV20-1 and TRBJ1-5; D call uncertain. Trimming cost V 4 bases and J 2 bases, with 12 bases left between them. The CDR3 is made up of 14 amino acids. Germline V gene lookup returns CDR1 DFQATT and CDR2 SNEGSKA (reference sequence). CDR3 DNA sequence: TGCAGTGCTACCTACCTCGGTGGCAATCAGCCCCAGCATTTT. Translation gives CSATYLGGNQPQHF.

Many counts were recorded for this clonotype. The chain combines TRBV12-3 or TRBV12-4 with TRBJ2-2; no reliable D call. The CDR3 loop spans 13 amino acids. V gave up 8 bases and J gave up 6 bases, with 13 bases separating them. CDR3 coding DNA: TGTGCCAGCGCGAATGGGTGGGCCGGGGAGCTGTTTTTT. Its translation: CASANGWAGELFF.

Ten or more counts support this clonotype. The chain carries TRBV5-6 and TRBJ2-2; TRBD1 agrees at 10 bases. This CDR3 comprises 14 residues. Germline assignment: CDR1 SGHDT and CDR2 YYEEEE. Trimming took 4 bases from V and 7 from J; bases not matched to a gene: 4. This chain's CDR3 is CASSPGTGDGELFF. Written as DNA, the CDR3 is TGTGCCAGCAGCCCCGGGACAGGGGACGGGGAGCTGTTTTTT.

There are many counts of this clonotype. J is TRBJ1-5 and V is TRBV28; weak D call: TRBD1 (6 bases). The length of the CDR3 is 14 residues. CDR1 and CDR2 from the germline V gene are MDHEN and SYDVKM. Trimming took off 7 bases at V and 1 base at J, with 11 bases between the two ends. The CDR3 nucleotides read TGTGCCAGCAAGGGGGTGAGAAGCAATCAGCCCCAGCATTTT. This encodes CASKGVRSNQPQHF.

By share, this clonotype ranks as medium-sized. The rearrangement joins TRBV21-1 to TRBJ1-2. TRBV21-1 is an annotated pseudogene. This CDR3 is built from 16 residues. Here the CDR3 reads CASSKVGPLLNYGYTF. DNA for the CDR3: TGTGCCAGCAGCAAAGTTGGGCCACTACTTAACTATGGCTACACCTTC.

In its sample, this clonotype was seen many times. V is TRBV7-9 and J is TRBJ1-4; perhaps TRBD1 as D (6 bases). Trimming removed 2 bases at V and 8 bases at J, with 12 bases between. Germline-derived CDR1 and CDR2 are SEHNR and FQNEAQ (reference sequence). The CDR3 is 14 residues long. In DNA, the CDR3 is TGTGCCAGCAGCTTAACAGGGCCCCAGGAAAAACTGTTTTTT. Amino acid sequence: CASSLTGPQEKLFF. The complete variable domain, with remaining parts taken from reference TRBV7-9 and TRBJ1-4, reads DTGVSQNPRHKITKRGQNVTFRCDPISEHNRLYWYRQTLGQGPEFLTYFQNEAQLEKSRLLSDRFSAERPKGSFSTLEIQRTEQGDSAMYLCASSLTGPQEKLFFGSGTQLSVL.

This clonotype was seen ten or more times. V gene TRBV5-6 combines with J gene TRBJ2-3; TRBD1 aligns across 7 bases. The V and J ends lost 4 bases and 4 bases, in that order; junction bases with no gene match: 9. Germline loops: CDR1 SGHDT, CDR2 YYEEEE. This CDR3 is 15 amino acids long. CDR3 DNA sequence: TGTGCCAGCAGCCGAGTGGCAGGGGGTGCAGATACGCAGTATTTT. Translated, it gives CASSRVAGGADTQYF.

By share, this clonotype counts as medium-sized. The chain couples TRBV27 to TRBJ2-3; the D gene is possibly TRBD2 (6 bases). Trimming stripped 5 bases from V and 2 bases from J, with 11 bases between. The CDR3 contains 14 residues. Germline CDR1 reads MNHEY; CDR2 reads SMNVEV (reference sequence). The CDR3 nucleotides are TGTGCCAGCAGTCTGGCGGGAAACACAGATACGCAGTATTTT. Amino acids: CASSLAGNTDTQYF.

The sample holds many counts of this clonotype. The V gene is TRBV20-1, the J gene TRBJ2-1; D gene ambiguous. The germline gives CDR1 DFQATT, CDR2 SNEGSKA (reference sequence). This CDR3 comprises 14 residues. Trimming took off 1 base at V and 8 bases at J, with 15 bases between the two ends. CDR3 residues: CSARGTLTFDEQFF. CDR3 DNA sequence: TGCAGTGCTAGAGGAACATTAACGTTCGATGAGCAGTTCTTC.